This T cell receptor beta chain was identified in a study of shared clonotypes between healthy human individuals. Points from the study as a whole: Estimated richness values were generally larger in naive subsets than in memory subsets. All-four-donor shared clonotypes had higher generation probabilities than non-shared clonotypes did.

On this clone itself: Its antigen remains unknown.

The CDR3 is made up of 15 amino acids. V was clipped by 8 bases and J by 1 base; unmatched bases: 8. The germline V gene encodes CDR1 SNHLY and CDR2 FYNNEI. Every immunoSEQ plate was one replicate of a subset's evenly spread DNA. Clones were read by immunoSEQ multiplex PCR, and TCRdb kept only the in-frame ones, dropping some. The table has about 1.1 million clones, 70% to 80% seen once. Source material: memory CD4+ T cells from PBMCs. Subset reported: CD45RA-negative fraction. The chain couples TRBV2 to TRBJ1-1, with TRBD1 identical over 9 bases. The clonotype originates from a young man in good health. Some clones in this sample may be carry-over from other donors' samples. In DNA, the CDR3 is TGTGCCAGCCGGACAGGGGATGGGTGGAACACTGAAGCTTTCTTT. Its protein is CASRTGDGWNTEAFF.